A single sample is the source of the 30 T cell receptor beta chains below, sequenced in a study of cytomegalovirus exposure and HLA in healthy donors. PCR amplification relied on 60 Vbeta primers (plus 13 Jbeta primers). TCRdb's copy holds only in-frame clones and misses some; the assay was immunoSEQ multiplex PCR. The sample yields 95,000 to 150,000 clones, 80% seen once. Sequenced input: PBMCs. The receptor set was obtained from a female donor in good health and CMV-seronegative.

This clone came up a few times. This chain uses TRBV28 with TRBJ2-7; D call uncertain. Germline V gives CDR1 MDHEN, CDR2 SYDVKM. CDR3 size: 13 residues. V dropped 6 bases and J dropped 2 bases, with 11 bases sitting between them. This CDR3 reads CASSPPVPYEQYF. As DNA, the CDR3 is TGTGCCAGCAGCCCCCCGGTCCCCTACGAGCAGTACTTC. Drawing the rest from reference TRBV28 and TRBJ2-7, the complete variable domain is DVKVTQSSRYLVKRTGEKVFLECVQDMDHENMFWYRQDPGLGLRLIYFSYDVKMKEKGDIPEGYSVSREKKERFSLILESASTNQTSMYLCASSPPVPYEQYFGPGTRLTVT.

This sequence joins TRBV6-5 and TRBJ1-1; D remains ambiguous. V was shortened by 2 bases and J by 1 base, with 8 bases between the two germline ends. The germline V gene has CDR1 MNHEY and CDR2 SVGAGI. The CDR3 contains 14 residues. This CDR3 is CASSYGQPNTEAFF. For the CDR3, the DNA is TGTGCCAGCAGTTACGGGCAGCCGAACACTGAAGCTTTCTTT.

This clone was recorded a few times. V is TRBV29-1 and J is TRBJ2-1; D perhaps matches TRBD1 (5 bases). Trimming left V 4 bases short and J 3 bases short, with 13 bases between. Germline V gene lookup returns CDR1 SQVTM and CDR2 ANQGSEA. The CDR3 contains 14 residues. The CDR3 reads CSVARVEIYNEQFF. The DNA for the CDR3 is TGCAGCGTTGCCAGGGTAGAAATCTACAATGAGCAGTTCTTC.

The chain uses TRBV5-1 and TRBJ2-2, with D perhaps matching TRBD1 (5 bases). Per the germline V gene, CDR1 is SGHRS and CDR2 is YFSETQ. The germline V and J ends were trimmed by 2 bases and 4 bases, with 12 bases remaining between them. CDR3 length: 15 amino acids. CDR3 residues: CASSFWGESTGELFF. CDR3 bases: TGCGCCAGCAGCTTTTGGGGCGAAAGCACCGGGGAGCTGTTTTTT.

There are a few counts of this clone. The genes are TRBV9 and TRBJ1-1; D is perhaps TRBD1 (5 bases). Germline V gene data show CDR1 as SGDLS and CDR2 as YYNGEE. Trimming removed 0 bases at V and 8 bases at J, with 14 bases between. The CDR3 has 14 amino acids. The CDR3 DNA follows: TGTGCCAGCAGCGTAGCTTCTTCGAGGACAGAAGCTTTCTTT. Its translation is CASSVASSRTEAFF.

V usage is TRBV23-1 and J usage is TRBJ1-6; D is unresolved. TRBV23-1 is an ORF for which the function is uncertain. With 7 bases removed from V and 6 bases from J, the gap between germline ends came to 25 bases. The CDR3 totals 18 residues. The CDR3 loop is CASIGGRPKKAANSPLHF. The DNA of the CDR3 is TGCGCCAGCATAGGCGGCAGACCTAAGAAAGCAGCTAATTCACCCCTCCACTTT.

V and J are TRBV11-2 and TRBJ2-2; D unclear. Germline lookup yields CDR1 SGHAT and CDR2 FQNNGV. The CDR3 spans 17 residues. Between the trimmed V and J ends, which lost 5 bases and 6 bases, there was a span of 22 bases. The CDR3 DNA reads TGTGCCAGCAGCGGCCCCTTATTACAGCCCTACGCCGGGGAGCTGTTTTTT. Translated: CASSGPLLQPYAGELFF.

This clone was picked up one time. J is TRBJ1-3 and V is TRBV9, with a possible D match to TRBD1 (6 bases). The CDR3 consists of 16 residues. V lost 2 bases, J lost 0 bases, and 12 bases lay in between. Per the germline V gene, CDR1 is SGDLS and CDR2 is YYNGEE. The CDR3 sequence is CASSVTDSSSGNTIYF. CDR3 nucleotide sequence: TGTGCCAGCAGCGTCACGGACAGTTCCTCTGGAAACACCATATATTTT.

The chain joins TRBV5-1 to TRBJ2-2, with TRBD1 identical over 8 bases. The length of the CDR3 is 16 residues. The V segment lost 4 bases and the J segment 0 bases; nucleotides outside the gene matches: 5. In germline, CDR1 is SGHRS, CDR2 YFSETQ. The CDR3 nucleotides are TGCGCCAGCAGCACGCCGGGACAGGCGAACACCGGGGAGCTGTTTTTT. Its protein is CASSTPGQANTGELFF.

This clone was picked up a small number of times. The chain has TRBV5-5 and TRBJ1-6; D remains ambiguous. Deletions cut 2 bases from V and 6 bases from J, with 12 bases between. The CDR3 extends over 15 amino acids. Germline loops: CDR1 SGHKS, CDR2 YYEKEE (reference sequence). The CDR3 DNA reads as TGTGCCAGCAGCTTAGAGGTGAACATTAATTCACCCCTCCACTTT. Translated: CASSLEVNINSPLHF.

This chain uses TRBV2 with TRBJ2-7, with TRBD1 matching 11 bases. The CDR3 is 13 residues long. The J segment lost 6 bases and the V segment lost 11 bases, leaving 9 bases of the junction unmatched. The germline V gene has CDR1 SNHLY and CDR2 FYNNEI. The CDR3 reads CAGDRGGRGEQYF. Here the CDR3 DNA reads TGTGCCGGGGACAGGGGGGGCCGAGGCGAGCAGTACTTC.

The chain carries TRBV10-1 and TRBJ2-7; D is possibly TRBD1 (6 bases). The CDR3 extends over 13 amino acids. CDR1 WNHNN and CDR2 SYGVQD come from the germline V gene (reference sequence). Between the trimmed V and J ends, which lost 3 bases and 6 bases, there was a span of 12 bases. The CDR3 loop reads CASSETDSGEQYF. The CDR3 nucleotides read TGCGCCAGCAGTGAAACGGACAGCGGCGAGCAGTACTTC.

This clone showed up just a few times. V usage is TRBV7-8 and J usage is TRBJ2-1; 9 positions match TRBD2. The CDR3 spans 16 residues. Germline CDR1 is SGHVS and CDR2 is FQNEAQ. V gave up 6 bases and J gave up 0 bases; unmatched junction bases: 6. The CDR3 nucleotides read TGTGCCAGCAGACGGACTAGCGCCAGCTCCTACAATGAGCAGTTCTTC. Encoded protein: CASRRTSASSYNEQFF.

The chain carries TRBV21-1 and TRBJ1-3; the table's D call, TRBD1, has no DNA check behind it. TRBV21-1 is a recognized pseudogene. The CDR3 consists of 18 residues. The CDR3 DNA reads TGTGCCAGCAGCAAAGCGCTCGGAGACAGGGGCTCTGGAAACACCATATATTTT. This translates into CASSKALGDRGSGNTIYF.

About this clone: The junction differs from germline at one of its ends, possibly a read error. The V gene is TRBV19, the J gene TRBJ1-5; no clear D. CDR3 length: 13 residues. CDR1 and CDR2 from the germline V gene are LNHDA and SQIVND (reference sequence). CDR3 sequence (DNA): TGTGCCAGTAGTAGTAATAGCAATCGGCCCCAGCATTTT. Its protein product is CASSSNSNRPQHF.

This clone occurred a few times. The chain combines TRBV5-4 with TRBJ2-1, with TRBD2 as a possible D gene (5 bases). Germline CDR1 reads SGHNT; CDR2 reads YYREEE (reference sequence). The CDR3 length is 15 residues. V lost 1 base, J lost 5 bases, and 13 bases lay in between. CDR3 sequence reads: CASSLRTGLDNEQFF. CDR3 DNA: TGTGCCAGCAGCTTGCGGACGGGGTTAGACAATGAGCAGTTCTTC.

The chain couples TRBV5-3 to TRBJ2-1; 9 positions match TRBD2. TRBV5-3 is an ORF, and what it does is uncertain. CDR3 length: 15 residues. Germline trimming cut 5 bases from V and 5 bases from J; bases unmatched to any gene: 8. The CDR3 reads CARRYGRGGHNEQFF. Here the CDR3 DNA reads TGTGCCAGAAGATATGGGCGGGGGGGCCACAATGAGCAGTTCTTC.

The chain employs TRBV19 and TRBJ2-1; D gene ambiguous. This CDR3 region has 12 residues. Germline-derived CDR1 and CDR2 are LNHDA and SQIVND (reference sequence). The V end lost 7 bases, the J end lost 7 bases, and 11 bases lay between the germline ends. The CDR3 sequence is CASTGRRNEQFF. The DNA for the CDR3 is TGTGCCAGTACTGGGCGAAGAAATGAGCAGTTCTTC.

The chain combines TRBV10-1 with TRBJ2-1, with TRBD1 as a possible D gene (6 bases). The V and J ends lost 5 bases and 4 bases respectively, with 18 bases between them. CDR1 is WNHNN, CDR2 SYGVQD, per germline (reference sequence). CDR3 size: 16 residues. This CDR3 is CASSKDPGDRYNEQFF. The DNA of the CDR3 is TGCGCCAGCAGTAAAGACCCAGGGGATAGGTACAATGAGCAGTTCTTC.

This clone was found a few times. The chain couples TRBV4-2 to TRBJ2-1, with TRBD1 as a possible D gene (6 bases). From germline, CDR1 is LGHNA and CDR2 YNFKEQ. The V end lost 4 bases, the J end lost 7 bases, and 20 bases lay between the germline ends. There are 16 residues in the CDR3. CDR3 in DNA: TGTGCCAGCAGCCCCCCCGGGCCGACAGGCCAAAATGAGCAGTTCTTC. This translates into CASSPPGPTGQNEQFF.

CDR3 in DNA: TGTGCCAGCAGGGCGGGGAGCGGGAGGGCCCTTGAGCAGTTCTTC. This sequence encodes CASRAGSGRALEQFF. The chain couples TRBV27 to TRBJ2-1; the match to TRBD2 covers 10 bases. This CDR3 contains 15 residues. The V gene end was trimmed by 6 bases and the J gene end by 9 bases; junction bases not matched to a gene: 11. Germline values: CDR1 MNHEY, CDR2 SMNVEV (reference sequence).

The chain links TRBV28 to TRBJ2-1; 9 bases align to TRBD2. V lost 9 bases and J lost 0; bases outside the gene matches: 15. The CDR3 covers 18 residues. Looked up from germline, CDR1 is MDHEN and CDR2 is SYDVKM. CDR3 amino acids: CASKTPGLARDSYNEQFF. The CDR3 region has the DNA TGTGCCAGTAAAACCCCGGGACTAGCTAGGGACTCCTACAATGAGCAGTTCTTC.

V is TRBV27 and J is TRBJ2-7; tentative D call: TRBD1 (5 bases). The V gene's germline CDR1 is MNHEY and CDR2 SMNVEV (reference sequence). With 2 bases removed from V and 2 bases from J, the gap between germline ends came to 7 bases. This CDR3 comprises 13 residues. CDR3 region: CASSLLGAYEQYF. Here the CDR3 DNA reads TGTGCCAGCAGTTTACTAGGGGCCTACGAGCAGTACTTC.

CDR3 DNA sequence: TGTGCCAGTAGTTCTCGACTAGTGGCCTACAATGAGCAGTTCTTC. Amino acid sequence: CASSSRLVAYNEQFF. This chain links TRBV19 with TRBJ2-1; a weak D match, TRBD2 (6 bases). CDR3 length: 15 residues. Germline values: CDR1 LNHDA, CDR2 SQIVND (reference sequence). V lost 5 bases and J lost 2, with 13 bases in between.

This clone was observed a handful of times. This chain connects TRBV7-9 to TRBJ2-3; the D gene is possibly TRBD2 (7 bases). The germline CDR1 and CDR2 sequences are SEHNR and FQNEAQ (reference sequence). The ends were cut back, 11 bases at V and 1 base at J, with 19 bases in the middle. This CDR3 comprises 15 residues. CDR3 region: CAAQGGEGGTDTQYF. The CDR3 DNA follows: TGTGCCGCGCAAGGGGGGGAGGGGGGCACAGATACGCAGTATTTT.

V and J are TRBV5-6 and TRBJ1-4; 11 bases are shared with TRBD1. The ends lost 0 bases at V and 8 bases at J; junction bases unmatched: 0. CDR3 length: 14 amino acids. The germline CDR1 and CDR2 sequences are SGHDT and YYEEEE. The CDR3 DNA reads TGTGCCAGCAGCTTGGGGACAGGGGGCGAAAAACTGTTTTTT. It specifies CASSLGTGGEKLFF.

The CDR3 DNA reads as TGTGCCAGCAGCTCGACTAGCGGGGCACCCAATGAGCAGTTCTTC. This encodes CASSSTSGAPNEQFF. The rearrangement uses TRBV6-1 and TRBJ2-1; 11 nucleotides line up with TRBD2. From germline, CDR1 is MNHNS and CDR2 SASEGT. V was pared by 6 bases and J by 6 bases, with 7 bases of the junction left unmatched. The CDR3 sequence is 15 residues long.

The chain joins TRBV11-2 to TRBJ2-1; the D gene is possibly TRBD2 (5 bases). Germline lookup yields CDR1 SGHAT and CDR2 FQNNGV. This CDR3 region has 13 residues. V was shortened by 1 base and J by 6 bases, with 7 bases between the two germline ends. The CDR3 is CASSLVGVNEQFF. The CDR3, as DNA: TGTGCCAGCAGCTTAGTGGGAGTCAATGAGCAGTTCTTC.

This clone is a singleton in its sample. This chain uses TRBV6-1 with TRBJ1-1, with D perhaps TRBD1 (5 bases). Germline loops: CDR1 MNHNS, CDR2 SASEGT. The V and J ends lost 6 bases and 2 bases respectively, with 16 bases between them. This CDR3 region has 15 residues. The CDR3 loop reads CASRPISGTNTEAFF. The DNA for the CDR3 is TGTGCCAGCAGGCCCATTTCCGGGACTAACACTGAAGCTTTCTTT.

J is TRBJ2-7 and V is TRBV11-2; 10 nucleotides line up with TRBD2. Germline V gene lookup returns CDR1 SGHAT and CDR2 FQNNGV. This CDR3 is built from 14 residues. J gave up 7 bases and V 5 bases, and 8 bases lay outside the gene matches. CDR3 DNA: TGTGCCAGCAGCGATCTAGCGGGAGCTGGGGAGCAGTACTTC. Translation gives CASSDLAGAGEQYF.